The 12 T cell receptor beta chains given below trace back to one sample, sequenced in a study of shared clonotypes between healthy human individuals. The table came from immunoSEQ multiplex PCR; TCRdb's copy has only in-frame clones and leaves some out. Of millions of clones in the sample, approximately 90% were seen once. The sequenced sample was naive CD4+ T cells sorted from blood. Subset reported: CD45RA+ positively selected. The receptor set was obtained from a man aged 18 to 30 in good health.

The CDR3 region has the DNA TGTGCCAGCTCACCTACCCAACTTCTTAACTATGGCTACACCTTC. It specifies CASSPTQLLNYGYTF. The chain combines TRBV18 with TRBJ1-2; D is unclear. The CDR3 spans 15 residues. The germline V gene encodes CDR1 KGHSH and CDR2 LQKENI. The ends were cut back, 3 bases at V and 1 base at J, with 12 bases in the middle.

This chain joins TRBV5-1 and TRBJ1-6; D gene ambiguous. The germline gives CDR1 SGHRS, CDR2 YFSETQ. The CDR3 has 13 residues. The V end lost 4 bases, the J end lost 10 bases, and 12 bases lay between the germline ends. The CDR3 region is CASSHHPRSPLHF. The CDR3 DNA sequence: TGCGCCAGCAGCCACCACCCTAGATCACCCCTCCACTTT.

The V gene is TRBV7-8, the J gene TRBJ2-7, with D unclear. The CDR3 spans 14 residues. Trimming removed 2 bases from V and 1 base from J, with 9 bases in between. Germline V gene data show CDR1 as SGHVS and CDR2 as FQNEAQ. The CDR3 reads CASSLSSPSYEQYF. The DNA for the CDR3 is TGTGCCAGCAGCTTAAGTTCCCCATCCTACGAGCAGTACTTC.

The V and J genes are TRBV2 and TRBJ2-2; 7 bases are shared with TRBD1. In germline, CDR1 is SNHLY, CDR2 FYNNEI. The ends lost 8 bases at V and 2 bases at J; junction bases unmatched: 5. This CDR3 spans 14 amino acids. The CDR3 loop is CASLGDSNTGELFF. In DNA, the CDR3 is TGTGCCAGCTTGGGGGACAGTAACACCGGGGAGCTGTTTTTT.

V is TRBV10-2 and J is TRBJ2-6; D ambiguous. Germline V gene data show CDR1 as WSHSY and CDR2 as SAAADI. Trimming pared 5 bases from V and 2 bases from J, leaving 10 bases between. The CDR3 is 15 residues long. Here the CDR3 DNA reads TGCGCCAGCAGTCCTAGACAACCTGGGGCCAACGTCCTGACTTTC. Its translation: CASSPRQPGANVLTF.

The rearrangement joins TRBV13 to TRBJ2-7; 9 bases fit TRBD2. The CDR3 is 15 amino acids. Germline V lookup: CDR1 PRHDT, CDR2 FYEKMQ (reference sequence). Trimming cost V 4 bases and J 4 bases; bases outside gene matches: 8. For the CDR3, the DNA is TGTGCCAGCAGCTCAAGCGGGGGGTTCGCATACGAGCAGTACTTC. It specifies CASSSSGGFAYEQYF.

This clone appeared a single time. The V and J genes are TRBV5-6 and TRBJ2-1, with D perhaps given as TRBD1 or TRBD2 (5 bases each). Germline V lookup: CDR1 SGHDT, CDR2 YYEEEE. V lost 4 bases to trimming and J lost 6 bases, with 20 bases between them. CDR3 size: 16 residues. CDR3: CASSPQGRGFINEQFF. CDR3 coding DNA: TGTGCCAGCAGCCCCCAGGGTCGCGGGTTCATCAATGAGCAGTTCTTC.

This chain joins TRBV5-1 and TRBJ1-1; no definite D call. Per the germline V gene, CDR1 is SGHRS and CDR2 is YFSETQ. Trimming took off 3 bases at V and 6 bases at J, with 18 bases between the two ends. This CDR3 comprises 15 residues. The CDR3 here is CASSSYGSPGSEAFF. CDR3 in DNA: TGCGCCAGCAGCTCCTACGGGAGCCCGGGCTCTGAAGCTTTCTTT. Supplemented by reference TRBV5-1 and TRBJ1-1, the full variable domain reads KAGVTQTPRYLIKTRGQQVTLSCSPISGHRSVSWYQQTPGQGLQFLFEYFSETQRNKGNFPGRFSGRQFSNSRSEMNVSTLELGDSALYLCASSSYGSPGSEAFFGQGTRLTVV.

The chain links TRBV7-2 to TRBJ2-3; 10 bases agree with TRBD2. The ends lost 2 bases at V and 6 bases at J; junction bases unmatched: 5. CDR1 and CDR2 (germline): SGHTA, FQGNSA. The CDR3 is 15 residues long. In nucleotides, the CDR3 is TGTGCCAGCAGCTTACCCGGACTAGCGGTTGATACGCAGTATTTT. Residues: CASSLPGLAVDTQYF. Together with reference TRBV7-2 and TRBJ2-3, the CDR3 gives the full variable domain: GAGVSQSPSNKVTEKGKDVELRCDPISGHTALYWYRQSLGQGLEFLIYFQGNSAPDKSGLPSDRFSAERTGGSVSTLTIQRTQQEDSAVYLCASSLPGLAVDTQYFGPGTRLTVL.

The gene calls are TRBV28 and TRBJ2-3; the match to TRBD1 covers 9 bases. The CDR3 contains 15 residues. The germline V gene has CDR1 MDHEN and CDR2 SYDVKM. The V segment lost 8 bases and the J segment 4 bases; nucleotides outside the gene matches: 10. The CDR3 here is CASRTGTGISDTQYF. CDR3 in DNA: TGTGCCAGCCGAACCGGGACAGGGATATCAGATACGCAGTATTTT.

This chain links TRBV7-8 with TRBJ2-6; D call uncertain. CDR3 length: 16 amino acids. The germline V and J ends were trimmed by 5 bases and 2 bases, with 13 bases remaining between them. Germline assignment: CDR1 SGHVS and CDR2 FQNEAQ. CDR3 in amino acids: CASSKTAPTGANVLTF. For the CDR3, the DNA is TGTGCCAGCAGCAAGACGGCTCCTACTGGGGCCAACGTCCTGACTTTC.

The gene calls are TRBV28 and TRBJ1-4, with D maybe TRBD1 (5 bases). Germline V gene data show CDR1 as MDHEN and CDR2 as SYDVKM. The CDR3 has 18 amino acids. The V gene lost 1 base and the J gene lost 8 bases, with 23 bases spanning the gap. CDR3 coding DNA: TGTGCCAGCAGTTTATTACCCCCCGGCTTGACAGAAGGCGAAAAACTGTTTTTT. The encoded protein is CASSLLPPGLTEGEKLFF. Using reference TRBV28 and TRBJ1-4 for the parts outside the CDR3, the full variable domain is DVKVTQSSRYLVKRTGEKVFLECVQDMDHENMFWYRQDPGLGLRLIYFSYDVKMKEKGDIPEGYSVSREKKERFSLILESASTNQTSMYLCASSLLPPGLTEGEKLFFGSGTQLSVL.